This is a list of T cell receptor beta chains from one sample in a study of beta chain features in type 1 diabetes. Generated by immunoSEQ multiplex PCR, the TCRdb table keeps only in-frame clones and is missing some. This sample yields hundreds of thousands of clones, of which over 10% are seen a single time; about 0.02% belongs to the top ten. The sequencing sample was made of naive CD4+ T cells from blood. The source is a man between 18 and 35 years old with type 1 diabetes. CDR3s include the opening cysteine and the closing phenylalanine or tryptophan. A D gene is named only where the DNA matches it firmly. Clone size appears in some rows only: once, few, many, or a class for an expanded clone.

size,J,V,D,DNA,CDR3
-,TRBJ1-1,TRBV6-5,-,TGTGCCAGCAGTTACTCCTGGGGCGGGTACGCTGAAGCTTTCTTT,CASSYSWGGYAEAFF
-,TRBJ1-2,TRBV5-5,-,TGTGCCAGCAGCTCAACCACTACCGGCTACACCTTC,CASSSTTTGYTF
-,TRBJ2-7,TRBV28,TRBD1,TGTGCCAGCAGGAACAGGGGATTCAACTACGAGCAGTACTTC,CASRNRGFNYEQYF
-,TRBJ1-4,TRBV25-1,-,TGTGCCAGCAAACCCCGGGATCCCGGACCGGGTGAAAAACTGTTTTTT,CASKPRDPGPGEKLFF
few,TRBJ2-6,TRBV9,TRBD1,TGTGCCAGCAGCCTAACTGGACAGGGGGCATCTGGGGCCAACGTCCTGACTTTC,CASSLTGQGASGANVLTF
few,TRBJ2-3,TRBV7-9,-,TGTGCCAGCAGCTTAGTAGCATTCGCACCAGATACGCAGTATTTT,CASSLVAFAPDTQYF
few,TRBJ2-2,TRBV28,-,TGTGCCAGCAGTTCTCAGGACTCGTTGACCGGGGAGCTGTTTTTT,CASSSQDSLTGELFF
-,TRBJ1-1,TRBV30,-,TGTGCCTGGAATAAAGGGGTCCGGAACACTGAAGCTTTCTTT,CAWNKGVRNTEAFF
once,TRBJ2-1,TRBV25-1,-,TGTGTCAGCAGTGGGGTAGGGACCAATGAGCAGTTCTTC,CVSSGVGTNEQFF
-,TRBJ2-1,TRBV4-1,-,TGCGCCAGCAGCCGCTCACAGGGCCTGAGCTCCTACAATGAGCAGTTCTTC,CASSRSQGLSSYNEQFF
-,TRBJ2-3,TRBV10-3,-,TGTGCCATCAGTATGCAGGAAGATACGCAGTATTTT,CAISMQEDTQYF
few,TRBJ2-3,TRBV27,TRBD2,TGTGCCAGCAGTTTAGGACTAGCGGGGGGCGGCGGCACAGATACGCAGTATTTT,CASSLGLAGGGGTDTQYF
many,TRBJ2-1,TRBV23-1,-,TGCGCCAGCAGTCAAGTTACCAGGGGCTCCTACAATGAGCAGTTCTTC,CASSQVTRGSYNEQFF
few,TRBJ2-1,TRBV29-1,TRBD2,TGCAGCGCCCTGCTGGGAGGGTCCTACAATGAGCAGTTCTTC,CSALLGGSYNEQFF
few,TRBJ2-7,TRBV6-5,-,TGTGCCAGCAGCCCCCGGGACGGCTACGAGCAGTACTTC,CASSPRDGYEQYF
-,TRBJ2-3,TRBV2,-,TGTGCCAGCAGTATGTTAGATCGGATTTCTACAGATACGCAGTATTTT,CASSMLDRISTDTQYF
-,TRBJ2-5,TRBV7-3,-,TGTGCCAGCAGCTTGGGCAGTGGGGCCGAGACCCAGTACTTC,CASSLGSGAETQYF
few,TRBJ1-1,TRBV9,TRBD1,TGTGCCAGCAGCCCGTACAGGGGTCTGAACACTGAAGCTTTCTTT,CASSPYRGLNTEAFF
-,TRBJ1-1,TRBV29-1,-,TGCAGCGTTTCGGGGACTGAAGCTTTCTTT,CSVSGTEAFF
few,TRBJ2-3,TRBV2,TRBD1,TGTGCCATCCCAGGGGGCCCTCCGGGCACAGATACGCAGTATTTT,CAIPGGPPGTDTQYF
few,TRBJ1-5,TRBV23-1,-,TGCGCCAGCAGTCAATCAAGCAGGAGCAATCAGCCCCAGCATTTT,CASSQSSRSNQPQHF
-,TRBJ2-1,TRBV28,-,TGTGCCAGCAAACCGGGCGGTCCTAAAGCCGAGCAGTTCTTC,CASKPGGPKAEQFF
few,TRBJ1-2,TRBV30,-,TGTGCCTGGATTCCTACAGGGAACTATGGCTACACCTTC,CAWIPTGNYGYTF
few,TRBJ2-1,TRBV18,-,TGTGCCAGCGCACACCCCAACAATGAGCAGTTCTTC,CASAHPNNEQFF
few,TRBJ1-5,TRBV7-2,-,TGTGCCAGCAGCCCCTCGATTAATCAGCCCCAGCATTTT,CASSPSINQPQHF
-,TRBJ2-3,TRBV2,TRBD2,TGTGCCAGCAGTGCGCGGCTAGCGGGGGCAGGGGGCACAGATACGCAGTATTTT,CASSARLAGAGGTDTQYF
-,TRBJ1-3,TRBV9,-,TGTGCCAGCAGCGTAGACACAATCGGAAACACCATATATTTT,CASSVDTIGNTIYF
-,TRBJ1-1,TRBV30,TRBD1,TGTGCCTGGAGCCCGAGGGGGCCGCGGACTGAAGCTTTCTTT,CAWSPRGPRTEAFF
-,TRBJ2-7,TRBV30,-,TGTGCCTGGAGTGTAGAGGGGTCCTACGAGCAGTACTTC,CAWSVEGSYEQYF
few,TRBJ2-1,TRBV5-1,-,TGCGCCAGCAGCTTCGGCCTAGGGGCCTACAATGAGCAGTTCTTC,CASSFGLGAYNEQFF
-,TRBJ1-3,TRBV7-3,-,TGTGCCAGCAGCTTAAATGCGGGAAACACCATATATTTT,CASSLNAGNTIYF
-,TRBJ1-3,TRBV14,-,TGTGCCAGCAGCCAAGCAACCGGCTTCTCTGGAAACACCATATATTTT,CASSQATGFSGNTIYF
few,TRBJ1-2,TRBV27,-,TGTGCCAGCAGCCCACGTTGGACAGCGGCTAACTATGGCTACACCTTC,CASSPRWTAANYGYTF
few,TRBJ1-2,TRBV30,-,TGTGCCTGGACTGAACCCTTTAGTTTAAGGGATGGCTACACCTTC,CAWTEPFSLRDGYTF
-,TRBJ1-6,TRBV2,-,TGTGCCAGCAGAACGGTGGAGGCCCTCCACTTT,CASRTVEALHF
-,TRBJ2-7,TRBV5-1,-,TGCGCCAGCGGCAGGGATTCCTACGAGCAGTACTTC,CASGRDSYEQYF
few,TRBJ1-5,TRBV14,-,TGTGCCAGCAGCCCGACAGAGGATCAGCCCCAGCATTTT,CASSPTEDQPQHF
-,TRBJ2-3,TRBV29-1,TRBD1,TGCAGCGTTGAGGGGACAGATGCGCAGTATTTT,CSVEGTDAQYF
few,TRBJ2-7,TRBV9,-,TGTGCCAGCAGCGTAGAGGTCGGCCCGATCTACGAGCAGTACTTC,CASSVEVGPIYEQYF
few,TRBJ1-6,TRBV27,TRBD1,TGTGCCAGCAGTCCCCGACAGGGGAGAGAGTATAATTCACCCCTCCACTTT,CASSPRQGREYNSPLHF
few,TRBJ2-1,TRBV7-6,TRBD2,TGTGCCAGCCGTAAAAAATTGGGAGGGAATGAGCAGTTCTTC,CASRKKLGGNEQFF
few,TRBJ2-7,TRBV6-1,-,TGTGCCAGCAGCGACCTAGGCAGCCCCTACGAGCAGTACTTC,CASSDLGSPYEQYF
few,TRBJ2-7,TRBV2,-,TGTGCCAGCAGTGAAACCCAGGGCCGGCAGTACTTC,CASSETQGRQYF
-,TRBJ1-1,TRBV5-4,-,TGTGCCAGCAGCTTACCGCAGGGAACGACTGAAGCTTTCTTT,CASSLPQGTTEAFF
-,TRBJ1-4,TRBV13,TRBD1,TGTGCCAGCGGAAGACAGGGCGTGGAACTGTTTTTT,CASGRQGVELFF
-,TRBJ2-2,TRBV2,TRBD2,TGTGCCAGCAGTCCTGGACTAGCGGGGACCGGGGAGCTGTTTTTT,CASSPGLAGTGELFF
-,TRBJ1-4,TRBV27,-,TGTGCCAGCAGGACCGCAGCAACTAATGAAAAACTGTTTTTT,CASRTAATNEKLFF
-,TRBJ1-1,TRBV18,-,TGTGCCAGCTCACCACAACAGGACAGTGTGTTGTACAGTGAAGCTTTCTTT,CASSPQQDSVLYSEAFF
-,TRBJ2-7,TRBV4-1,-,TGCGCCGGCGTCGGGTCCTACGAGCAGTACTTC,CAGVGSYEQYF
few,TRBJ1-4,TRBV7-8,TRBD1,TGTGCCAGCAGCTTACTGGGACAGGGGTCTTTCTTGTTTTTT,CASSLLGQGSFLFF
few,TRBJ1-2,TRBV6-1,-,TGTGCCAGCAGTGTCGGCGGGTATGGCTACACCTTC,CASSVGGYGYTF
-,TRBJ1-1,TRBV5-1,-,TGCGCCAGCAGCTCCGGGCCCGAAGGATCTGAAGCTTTCTTT,CASSSGPEGSEAFF
few,TRBJ1-1,TRBV25-1,-,TGTGCCAGCAGTGAATATCGGGGGGGGACTGAAGCTTTCTTT,CASSEYRGGTEAFF